This entry describes one T cell receptor (beta chain). CDR3 length equals 15 residues. With V trimmed by 5 bases and J by 0 bases, 6 bases remained unmatched. Germline V CDR1 and CDR2: SGHNT, YENEEA. This sample stems from a study of blood T cell repertoires in COVID-19. Study summary: There were acute and convalescent COVID-19 samples, and they came from the United States, Italy and Spain.

Clones were sequenced by immunoSEQ multiplex PCR, and TCRdb holds only the in-frame ones, with some missing. The data contain roughly 150,000 clones, around 87% of them singletons. This TCR came from an older man with acute or convalescent COVID-19. The sequenced sample was peripheral blood. The chain employs TRBV11-3 and TRBJ1-2, with TRBD1 matching over 7 bases. CDR3 in amino acids: CASSIYRGSNYGYTF. CDR3 DNA: TGTGCCAGCAGCATTTACAGGGGCTCTAACTATGGCTACACCTTC.